The sequence of this T cell receptor (beta chain) was determined in a study of T cells in women clearing cervical HPV infection. Germline assignment: CDR1 LNHDA and CDR2 SQIVND (reference sequence). There are 16 residues in the CDR3. The protocol was immunoSEQ multiplex PCR, while the TCRdb copy is restricted to in-frame clones and leaves out a portion. The ten top clones account for 3.3%, within a sample of more than 20,000 clones. On this clone itself: The read terminates 3 residues ahead of where the CDR3 ends, so the germline J gene completes it.

What was sequenced was blood buffy coat. The chain carries TRBV19 and TRBJ1-1, with D maybe TRBD1 (6 bases). The clonotype originates from a woman between 18 and 70 years old with a cervical HPV16 infection that either progressed to CIN3+ or cleared (not recorded which). The sequenced part of the CDR3 DNA is TGTGCCAGTAGTTGGGGAGACAGGCAGACCGGACTTAAA. Translating it yields CASSWGDRQTGLK. The full CDR3 sequence reads CASSWGDRQTGLKAFF.